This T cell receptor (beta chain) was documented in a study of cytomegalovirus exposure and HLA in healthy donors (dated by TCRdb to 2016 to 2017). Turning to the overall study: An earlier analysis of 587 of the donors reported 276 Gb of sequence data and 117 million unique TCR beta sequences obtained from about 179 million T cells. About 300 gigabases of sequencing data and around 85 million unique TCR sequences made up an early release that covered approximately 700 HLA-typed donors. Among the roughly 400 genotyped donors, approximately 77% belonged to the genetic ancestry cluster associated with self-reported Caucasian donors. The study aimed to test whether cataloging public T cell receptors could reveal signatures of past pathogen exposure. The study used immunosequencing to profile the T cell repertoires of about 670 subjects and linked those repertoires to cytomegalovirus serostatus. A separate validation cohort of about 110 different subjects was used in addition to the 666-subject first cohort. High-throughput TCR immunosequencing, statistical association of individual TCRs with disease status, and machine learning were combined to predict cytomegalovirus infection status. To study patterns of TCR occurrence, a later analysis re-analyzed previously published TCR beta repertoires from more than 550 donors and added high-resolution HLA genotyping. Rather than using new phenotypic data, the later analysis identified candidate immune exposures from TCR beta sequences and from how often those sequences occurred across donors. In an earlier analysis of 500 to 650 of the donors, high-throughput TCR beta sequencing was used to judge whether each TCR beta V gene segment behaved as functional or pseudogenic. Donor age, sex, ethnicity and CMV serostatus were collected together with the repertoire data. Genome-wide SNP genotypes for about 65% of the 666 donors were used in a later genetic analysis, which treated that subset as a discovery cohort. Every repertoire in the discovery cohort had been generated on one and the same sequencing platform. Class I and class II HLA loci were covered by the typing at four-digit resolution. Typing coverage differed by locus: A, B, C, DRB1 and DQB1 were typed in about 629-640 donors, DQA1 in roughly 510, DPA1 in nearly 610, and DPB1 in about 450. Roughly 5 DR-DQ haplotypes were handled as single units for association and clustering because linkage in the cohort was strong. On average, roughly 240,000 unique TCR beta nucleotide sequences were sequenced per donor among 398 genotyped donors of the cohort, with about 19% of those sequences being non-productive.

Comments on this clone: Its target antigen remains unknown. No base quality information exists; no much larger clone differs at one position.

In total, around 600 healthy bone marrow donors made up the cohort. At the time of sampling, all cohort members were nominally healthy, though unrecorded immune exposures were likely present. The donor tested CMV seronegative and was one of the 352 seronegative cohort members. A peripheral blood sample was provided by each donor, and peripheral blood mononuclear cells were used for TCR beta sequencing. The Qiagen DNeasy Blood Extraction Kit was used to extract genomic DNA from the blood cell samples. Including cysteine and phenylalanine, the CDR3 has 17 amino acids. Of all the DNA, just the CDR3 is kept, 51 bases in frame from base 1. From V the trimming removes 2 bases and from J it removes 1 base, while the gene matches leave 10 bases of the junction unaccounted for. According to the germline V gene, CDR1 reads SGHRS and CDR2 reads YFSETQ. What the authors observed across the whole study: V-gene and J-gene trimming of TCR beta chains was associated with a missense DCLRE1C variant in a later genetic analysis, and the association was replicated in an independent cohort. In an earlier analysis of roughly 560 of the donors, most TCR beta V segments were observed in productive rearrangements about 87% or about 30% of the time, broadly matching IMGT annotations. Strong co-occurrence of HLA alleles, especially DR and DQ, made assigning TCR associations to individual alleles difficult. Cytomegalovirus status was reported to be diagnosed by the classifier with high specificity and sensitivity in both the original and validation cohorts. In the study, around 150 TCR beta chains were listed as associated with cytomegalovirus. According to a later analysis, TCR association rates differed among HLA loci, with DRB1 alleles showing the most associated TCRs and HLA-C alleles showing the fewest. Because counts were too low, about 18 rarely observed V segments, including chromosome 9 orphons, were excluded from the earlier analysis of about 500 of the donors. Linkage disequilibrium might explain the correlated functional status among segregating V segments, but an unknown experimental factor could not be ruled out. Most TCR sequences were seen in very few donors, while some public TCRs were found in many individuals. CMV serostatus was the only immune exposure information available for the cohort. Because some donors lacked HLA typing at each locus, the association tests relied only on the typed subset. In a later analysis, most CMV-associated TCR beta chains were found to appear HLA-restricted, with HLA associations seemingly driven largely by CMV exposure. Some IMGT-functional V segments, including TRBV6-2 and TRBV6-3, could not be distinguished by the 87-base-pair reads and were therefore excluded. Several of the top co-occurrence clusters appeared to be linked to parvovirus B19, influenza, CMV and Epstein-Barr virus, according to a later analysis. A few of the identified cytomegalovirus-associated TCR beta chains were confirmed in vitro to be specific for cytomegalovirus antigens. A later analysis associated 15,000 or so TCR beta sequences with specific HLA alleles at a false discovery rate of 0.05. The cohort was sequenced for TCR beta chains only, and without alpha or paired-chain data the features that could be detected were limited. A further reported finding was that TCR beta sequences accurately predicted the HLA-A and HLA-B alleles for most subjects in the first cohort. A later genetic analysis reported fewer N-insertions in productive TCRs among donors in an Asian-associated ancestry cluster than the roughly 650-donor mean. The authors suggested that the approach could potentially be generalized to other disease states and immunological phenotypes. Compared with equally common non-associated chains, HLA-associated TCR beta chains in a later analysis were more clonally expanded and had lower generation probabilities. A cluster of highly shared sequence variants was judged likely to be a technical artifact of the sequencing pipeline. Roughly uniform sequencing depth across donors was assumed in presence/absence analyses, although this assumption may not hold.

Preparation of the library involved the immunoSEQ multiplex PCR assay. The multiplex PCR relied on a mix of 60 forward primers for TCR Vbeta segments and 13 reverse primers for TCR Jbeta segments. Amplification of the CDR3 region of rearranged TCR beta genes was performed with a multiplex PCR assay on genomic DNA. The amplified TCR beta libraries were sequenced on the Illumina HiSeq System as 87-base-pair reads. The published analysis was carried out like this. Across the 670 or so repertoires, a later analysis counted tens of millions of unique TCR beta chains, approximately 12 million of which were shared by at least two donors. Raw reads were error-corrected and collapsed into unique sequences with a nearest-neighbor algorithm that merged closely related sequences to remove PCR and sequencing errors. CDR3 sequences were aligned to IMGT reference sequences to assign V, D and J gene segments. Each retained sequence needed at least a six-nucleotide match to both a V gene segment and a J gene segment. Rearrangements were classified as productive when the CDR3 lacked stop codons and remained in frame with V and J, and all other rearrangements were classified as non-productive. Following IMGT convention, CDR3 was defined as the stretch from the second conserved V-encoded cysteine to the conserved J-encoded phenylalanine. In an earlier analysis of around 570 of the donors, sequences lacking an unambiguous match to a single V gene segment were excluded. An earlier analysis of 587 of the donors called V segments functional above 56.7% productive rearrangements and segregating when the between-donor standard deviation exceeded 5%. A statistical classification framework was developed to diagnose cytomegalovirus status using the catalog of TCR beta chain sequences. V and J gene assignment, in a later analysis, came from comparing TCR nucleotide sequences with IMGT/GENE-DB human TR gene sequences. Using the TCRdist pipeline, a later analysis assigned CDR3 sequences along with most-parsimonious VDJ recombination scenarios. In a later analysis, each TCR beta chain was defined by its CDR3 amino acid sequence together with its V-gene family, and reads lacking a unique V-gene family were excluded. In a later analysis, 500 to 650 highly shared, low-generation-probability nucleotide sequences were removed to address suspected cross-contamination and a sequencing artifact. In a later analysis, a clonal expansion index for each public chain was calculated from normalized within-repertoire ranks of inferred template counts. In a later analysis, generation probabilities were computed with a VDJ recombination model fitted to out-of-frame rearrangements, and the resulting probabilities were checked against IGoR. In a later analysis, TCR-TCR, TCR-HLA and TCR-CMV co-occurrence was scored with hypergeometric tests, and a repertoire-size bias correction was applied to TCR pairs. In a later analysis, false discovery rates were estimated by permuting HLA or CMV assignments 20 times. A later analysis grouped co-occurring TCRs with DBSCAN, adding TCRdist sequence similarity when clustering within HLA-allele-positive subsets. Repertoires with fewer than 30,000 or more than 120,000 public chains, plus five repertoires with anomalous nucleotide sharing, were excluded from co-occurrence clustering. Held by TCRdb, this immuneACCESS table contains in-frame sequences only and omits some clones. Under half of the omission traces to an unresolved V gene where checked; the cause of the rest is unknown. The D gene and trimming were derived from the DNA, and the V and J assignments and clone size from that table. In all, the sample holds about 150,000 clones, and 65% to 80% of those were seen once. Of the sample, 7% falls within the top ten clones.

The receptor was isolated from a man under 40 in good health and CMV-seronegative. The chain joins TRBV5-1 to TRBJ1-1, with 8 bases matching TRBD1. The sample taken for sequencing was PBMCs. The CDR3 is CASSFLQAGGSNTEAFF. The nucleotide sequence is TGCGCCAGCAGCTTCCTCCAGGCAGGGGGCTCGAACACTGAAGCTTTCTTT.